The TCR beta chain described here comes from a study of blood T cell repertoires in COVID-19. Study summary: Samples representing acute and convalescent COVID-19 were sourced from the United States, Italy and Spain. PBMCs, B-cell-depleted T cells, or T cells were the source of the cDNA or gDNA that made up the material.

The V and J ends lost 0 bases and 3 bases, in that order; junction bases with no gene match: 5. From germline, CDR1 is SGHRS and CDR2 YFSETQ. This CDR3 contains 16 residues. On this clone itself: The sample has other DNA sequences that encode this CDR3 too.

Authors' analysis steps: Scientists estimated how many nucleated cells there were by amplifying reference gene primers. Profiled with immunoSEQ multiplex PCR; TCRdb holds only in-frame clones, not every one. V and J calls and clone size are given by that table; D and trimming were obtained from the DNA. The data contain some 200,000 clones, 65% to 90% of them singletons. The sample taken for sequencing was peripheral blood. The chain is built from TRBV5-1 and TRBJ2-5; 10 bases are shared with TRBD2. This receptor was identified in a middle-aged woman who had recovered from COVID-19. CDR3: CASSLEPSGGEETQYF. In DNA, the CDR3 is TGCGCCAGCAGCTTGGAACCCAGCGGGGGGGAAGAGACCCAGTACTTC.